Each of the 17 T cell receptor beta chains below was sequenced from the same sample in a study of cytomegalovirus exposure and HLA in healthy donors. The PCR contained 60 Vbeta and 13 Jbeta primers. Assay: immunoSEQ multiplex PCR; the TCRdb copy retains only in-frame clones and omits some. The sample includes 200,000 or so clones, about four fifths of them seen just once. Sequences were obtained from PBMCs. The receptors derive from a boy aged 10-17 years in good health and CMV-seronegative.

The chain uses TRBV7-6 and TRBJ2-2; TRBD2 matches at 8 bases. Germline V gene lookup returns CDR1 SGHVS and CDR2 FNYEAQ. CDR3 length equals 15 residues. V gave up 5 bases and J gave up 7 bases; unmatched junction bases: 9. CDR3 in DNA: TGTGCCAGCAGCCCCACGGGGGGGCCGGGCGGGGAGCTGTTTTTT. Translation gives CASSPTGGPGGELFF.

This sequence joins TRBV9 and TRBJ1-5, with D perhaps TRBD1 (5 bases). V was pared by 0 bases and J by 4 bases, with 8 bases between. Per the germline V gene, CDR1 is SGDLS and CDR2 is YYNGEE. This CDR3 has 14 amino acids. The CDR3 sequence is CASSVGQGNQPQHF. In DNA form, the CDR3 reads TGTGCCAGCAGCGTAGGTCAGGGAAATCAGCCCCAGCATTTT.

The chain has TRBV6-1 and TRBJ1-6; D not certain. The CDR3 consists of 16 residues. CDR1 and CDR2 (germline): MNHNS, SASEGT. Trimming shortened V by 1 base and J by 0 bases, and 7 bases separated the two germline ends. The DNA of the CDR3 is TGTGCCAGCAGTGAAGGGGCCAGCTCCTATAATTCACCCCTCCACTTT. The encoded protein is CASSEGASSYNSPLHF.

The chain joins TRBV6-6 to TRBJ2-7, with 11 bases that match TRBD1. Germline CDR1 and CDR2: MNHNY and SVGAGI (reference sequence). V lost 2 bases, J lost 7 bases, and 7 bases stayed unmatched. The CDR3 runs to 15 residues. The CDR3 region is CASSYRGQGAGEQYF. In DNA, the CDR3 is TGTGCCAGCAGTTACCGCGGACAGGGGGCGGGTGAGCAGTACTTC.

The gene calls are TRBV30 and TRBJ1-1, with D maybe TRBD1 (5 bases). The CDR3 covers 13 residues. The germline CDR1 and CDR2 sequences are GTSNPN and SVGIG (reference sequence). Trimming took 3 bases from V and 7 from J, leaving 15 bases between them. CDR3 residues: CAWRVSGGGEAFF. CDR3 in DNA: TGTGCCTGGAGAGTCAGTGGGGGAGGTGAAGCTTTCTTT.

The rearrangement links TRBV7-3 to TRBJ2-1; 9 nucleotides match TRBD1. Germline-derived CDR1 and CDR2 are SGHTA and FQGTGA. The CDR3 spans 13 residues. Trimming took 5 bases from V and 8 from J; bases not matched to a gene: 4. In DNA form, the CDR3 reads TGTGCCAGCAGCGGACAGGGGAGGCATGAGCAGTTCTTC. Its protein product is CASSGQGRHEQFF.

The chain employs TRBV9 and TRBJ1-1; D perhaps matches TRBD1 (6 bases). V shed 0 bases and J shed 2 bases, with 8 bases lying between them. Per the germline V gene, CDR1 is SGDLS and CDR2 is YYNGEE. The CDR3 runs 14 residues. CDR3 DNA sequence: TGTGCCAGCAGCGTAGATGGGGGCAACACTGAAGCTTTCTTT. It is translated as CASSVDGGNTEAFF.

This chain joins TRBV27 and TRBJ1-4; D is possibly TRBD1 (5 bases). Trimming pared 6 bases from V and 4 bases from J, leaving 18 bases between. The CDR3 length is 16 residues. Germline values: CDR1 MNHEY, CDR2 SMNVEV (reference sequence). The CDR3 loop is CASRQKGLSLNEKLFF. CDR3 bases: TGTGCCAGCAGACAAAAGGGGCTTTCCCTTAATGAAAAACTGTTTTTT.

The CDR3 DNA reads as TGTGCCAGCAGTGCAGTAGCGGGAGTACTCAATGAGCAGTTCTTC. Residues: CASSAVAGVLNEQFF. The chain carries TRBV27 and TRBJ2-1; 9 positions match TRBD2. The CDR3 is made up of 15 amino acids. The germline V gene has CDR1 MNHEY and CDR2 SMNVEV (reference sequence). V was pared by 5 bases and J by 6 bases, with 8 bases of the junction left unmatched.

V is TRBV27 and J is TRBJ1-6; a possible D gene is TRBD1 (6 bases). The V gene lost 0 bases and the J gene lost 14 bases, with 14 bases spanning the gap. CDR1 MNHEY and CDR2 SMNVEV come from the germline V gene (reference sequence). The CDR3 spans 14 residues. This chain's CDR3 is CASSLSPTGRALHF. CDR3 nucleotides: TGTGCCAGCAGTTTATCCCCCACAGGGAGGGCCCTCCACTTT.

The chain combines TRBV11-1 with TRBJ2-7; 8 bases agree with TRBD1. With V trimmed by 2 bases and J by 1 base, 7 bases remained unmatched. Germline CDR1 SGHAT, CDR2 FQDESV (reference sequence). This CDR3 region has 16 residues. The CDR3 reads CASSLSPGTGSYEQYF. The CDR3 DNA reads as TGTGCCAGCAGCTTATCTCCCGGGACAGGATCCTACGAGCAGTACTTC.

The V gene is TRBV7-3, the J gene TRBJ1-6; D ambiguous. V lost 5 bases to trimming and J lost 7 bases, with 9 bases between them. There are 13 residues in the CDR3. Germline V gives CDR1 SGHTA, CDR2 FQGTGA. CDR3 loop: CASSQRLNSPLHF. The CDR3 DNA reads TGTGCCAGCAGCCAACGACTAAATTCACCCCTCCACTTT. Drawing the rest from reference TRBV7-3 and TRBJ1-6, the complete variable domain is GAGVSQTPSNKVTEKGKYVELRCDPISGHTALYWYRQSLGQGPEFLIYFQGTGAADDSGLPNDRFFAVRPEGSVSTLKIQRTERGDSAVYLCASSQRLNSPLHFGNGTRLTVT.

CDR3 in amino acids: CASSLETGGYTF. Here the CDR3 DNA reads TGTGCCAGCAGCTTAGAGACGGGAGGCTACACCTTC. This rearrangement joins TRBV7-9 to TRBJ1-2; D ambiguous. The ends were cut back, 1 base at V and 8 bases at J, with 8 bases in the middle. The CDR3 loop spans 12 amino acids. The germline CDR1 and CDR2 sequences are SEHNR and FQNEAQ (reference sequence).

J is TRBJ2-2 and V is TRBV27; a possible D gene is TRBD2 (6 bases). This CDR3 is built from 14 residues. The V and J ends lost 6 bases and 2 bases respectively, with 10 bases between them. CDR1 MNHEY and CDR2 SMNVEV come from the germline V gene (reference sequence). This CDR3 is CASSGGVNTGELFF. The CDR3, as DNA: TGTGCCAGCAGCGGCGGGGTTAACACCGGGGAGCTGTTTTTT.

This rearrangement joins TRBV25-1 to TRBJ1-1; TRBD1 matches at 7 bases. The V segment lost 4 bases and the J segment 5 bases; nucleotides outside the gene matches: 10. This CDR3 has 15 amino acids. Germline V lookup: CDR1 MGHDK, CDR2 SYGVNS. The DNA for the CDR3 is TGTGCCAGCAGTGGTACCGGGACAGCCCTTACTGAAGCTTTCTTT. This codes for CASSGTGTALTEAFF. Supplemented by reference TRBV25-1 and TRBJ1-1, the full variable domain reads EADIYQTPRYLVIGTGKKITLECSQTMGHDKMYWYQQDPGMELHLIHYSYGVNSTEKGDLSSESTVSRIRTEHFPLTLESARPSHTSQYLCASSGTGTALTEAFFGQGTRLTVV.

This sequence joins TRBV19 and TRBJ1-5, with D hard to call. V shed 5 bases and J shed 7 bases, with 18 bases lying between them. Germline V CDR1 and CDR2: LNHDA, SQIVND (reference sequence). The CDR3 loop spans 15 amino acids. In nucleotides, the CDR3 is TGTGCCAGTAGTTTGTCAGAGAGGAGAACCCAGCCCCAGCATTTT. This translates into CASSLSERRTQPQHF.

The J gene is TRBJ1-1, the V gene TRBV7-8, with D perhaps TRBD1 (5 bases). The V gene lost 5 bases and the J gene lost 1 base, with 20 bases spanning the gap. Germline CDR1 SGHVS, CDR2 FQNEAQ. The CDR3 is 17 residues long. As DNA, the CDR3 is TGTGCCAGCAGCCATGAAGGGGTGGGAAAAACGAACACTGAAGCTTTCTTT. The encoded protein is CASSHEGVGKTNTEAFF.